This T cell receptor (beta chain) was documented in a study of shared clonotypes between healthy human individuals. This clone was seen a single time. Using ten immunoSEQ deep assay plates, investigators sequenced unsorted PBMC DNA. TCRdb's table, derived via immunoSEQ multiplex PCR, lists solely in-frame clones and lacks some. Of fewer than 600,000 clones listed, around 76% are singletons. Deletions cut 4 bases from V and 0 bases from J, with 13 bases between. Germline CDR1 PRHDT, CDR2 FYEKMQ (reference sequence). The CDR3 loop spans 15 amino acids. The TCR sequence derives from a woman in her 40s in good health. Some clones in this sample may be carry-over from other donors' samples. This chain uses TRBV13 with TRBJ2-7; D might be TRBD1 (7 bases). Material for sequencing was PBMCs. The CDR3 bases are TGTGCCAGCAGCTCCCCCCAGGGGGGCTCCTACGAGCAGTACTTC. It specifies CASSSPQGGSYEQYF.